This T cell receptor beta chain was sequenced in a study of spatial heterogeneity in lung cancer. As for the study in general: On average, each unique TCR and UMI combination appeared more than ten times in raw reads.

Germline assignment: CDR1 SGHKS and CDR2 YYEKEE (reference sequence). This CDR3 is built from 16 residues. Trimming left V 4 bases short and J 3 bases short, with 18 bases between. This clonotype was seen ten or more times. TCR cDNA molecules each carried a unique molecular identifier. TCRdb analysed the 5' RACE reads with MiXCR anew, one entry per CDR3 protein. The sample has some 41,000 distinct CDR3 sequences; about 6.7% are singletons. Time point defined: sample taken at primary tumor resection. Unsorted tumor, nontumor lung tissue or cryopreserved PBMC supplied the whole RNA. The receptor was derived from a female donor with early-stage non-small cell lung cancer. The source was PBMCs, collected at surgery. This sequence joins TRBV5-5 and TRBJ2-3; either TRBD1 or TRBD2 may fit D (5 bases each). Here the CDR3 reads CASSPLGVSQTDTQYF. CDR3 coding DNA: TGTGCCAGCAGCCCTTTGGGGGTATCACAAACAGATACGCAGTATTTT.